This is a list of T cell receptor beta chains from one sample in a study of T cell repertoires in cytomegalovirus infection. Their antigens are not known. TCRdb re-derived calls from the reads in MiXCR, one entry per CDR3 protein. The data show fewer than 1,000,000 distinct CDR3 sequences, approximately 31% seen once. The sample was cultured CD8+ T cells from PBMCs, taken from culture after CMV antigen stimulation. The source of these receptors is a human donor in good health (CMV status not recorded). Some clones in this sample may be carry-over from other donors' samples. The CDR3 runs from the conserved cysteine through the conserved F or W. A D gene is named only where the DNA matches it firmly. Clone size, where shown, is once, few, many, or a class for clones that have expanded.

v_call,j_call,d_call,clone_size,cdr3_aa,cdr3_nt
TRBV12-3/TRBV12-4,TRBJ2-7,NA,few,CASSFAVAHEQYF,TGTGCCAGCAGTTTTGCGGTGGCCCACGAGCAGTACTTC
TRBV5-1,TRBJ2-5,NA,once,CASSSWPTSKAETQYF,TGCGCCAGCAGCTCCTGGCCCACTAGCAAAGCGGAGACCCAGTACTTC
TRBV19,TRBJ1-5,NA,few,CASSIDLRGNQPQHF,TGTGCCAGTAGTATAGACCTCAGGGGCAATCAGCCCCAGCATTTT
TRBV7-6,TRBJ2-7,NA,many,CASSLETPGYEQYF,TGTGCCAGCAGCTTAGAAACCCCTGGCTACGAGCAGTACTTC
TRBV27,TRBJ1-5,NA,NA,CASSLSIGFQVQPQHF,TGTGCCAGCAGTTTATCTATAGGATTTCAAGTTCAGCCCCAGCATTTT
TRBV7-4,TRBJ1-5,NA,NA,CASSTGNLNQPQHF,TGTGCCAGCAGTACCGGGAACTTAAATCAGCCCCAGCATTTT
TRBV25-1,TRBJ2-2,TRBD2,NA,CASSDGLAPGELFF,TGTGCCAGCAGTGATGGACTAGCCCCCGGGGAGCTGTTTTTT
TRBV4-2,TRBJ2-3,TRBD2,NA,CASSHTSGNTDTQYF,TGTGCCAGCAGCCACACTAGCGGGAACACAGATACGCAGTATTTT
TRBV12-3/TRBV12-4,TRBJ1-2,NA,few,CASSPHISSPYGYTF,TGTGCCAGCAGTCCTCACATTTCCTCCCCCTATGGCTACACCTTC
TRBV15,TRBJ2-2,NA,NA,CATSVDSWTEPLNTGELFF,TGTGCCACCAGCGTAGACTCCTGGACAGAACCCCTAAACACCGGGGAGCTGTTTTTT
TRBV7-2,TRBJ2-5,NA,many,CASSLTPFKAAETQYF,TGTGCCAGCAGCTTAACCCCCTTCAAGGCGGCGGAGACCCAGTACTTC
TRBV15,TRBJ2-5,NA,NA,CATSRGQASQETQYF,TGTGCCACCAGCAGAGGCCAGGCGTCACAAGAGACCCAGTACTTC